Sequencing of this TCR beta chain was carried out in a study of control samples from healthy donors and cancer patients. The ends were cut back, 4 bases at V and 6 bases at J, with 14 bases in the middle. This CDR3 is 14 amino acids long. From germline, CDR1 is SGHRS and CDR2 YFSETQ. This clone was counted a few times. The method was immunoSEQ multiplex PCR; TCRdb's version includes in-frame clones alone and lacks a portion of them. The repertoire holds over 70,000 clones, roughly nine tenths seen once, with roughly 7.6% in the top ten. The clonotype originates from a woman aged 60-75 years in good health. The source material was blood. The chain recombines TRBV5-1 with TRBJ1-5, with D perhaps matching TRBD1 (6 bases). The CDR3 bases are TGCGCCAGCAGCGTGGAGGGGGGAGGTCAGCCCCAGCATTTT. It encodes CASSVEGGGQPQHF.